These 17 T cell receptor beta chains originate from one sample sequenced in a study of CD8+CD57+ T cells in acquired aplastic anemia (dated by TCRdb to between 2017 and 2018). TCRdb shows the sequencer as Illumina HiSeq 2000. Profiling of TCR beta VDJ combinations and CDR3 sequences used genomic DNA as the template. TCRdb trimmed public reads at Q25 via fastp, called clones via MiXCR and kept in-frame beta chains. All rows with the same CDR3 protein become a single entry with the most common DNA and genes. This sample holds under 250,000 distinct CDR3 sequences; approximately 50% were observed only once. The ten largest clones add up to less than 9% of the sample. Flow cytometry had shown CD8+CD57+ cell expansion in the patients selected for sequencing. Sequencing input: sorted CD4+, CD8+, or CD8+CD57+ T cells (not recorded which) from PBMCs. These receptors were obtained from a human donor with aplastic anemia.

The V and J genes are TRBV28 and TRBJ1-2; possible D gene TRBD1, 5 bases. CDR3 length: 15 amino acids. Trimming shortened V by 3 bases and J by 6 bases, and 17 bases separated the two germline ends. Germline assignment: CDR1 MDHEN and CDR2 SYDVKM. In DNA, the CDR3 is TGTGCCAGCAGTTTGCCCCTCGGGGGGGTGGATGGCTACACCTTC. Its translation is CASSLPLGGVDGYTF.

The rearrangement links TRBV29-1 to TRBJ2-7; 9 nucleotides agree with TRBD2. The CDR3 length is 16 residues. Per germline, CDR1 SQVTM and CDR2 ANQGSEA. The V and J ends lost 1 base and 0 bases, in that order; junction bases with no gene match: 7. In DNA form, the CDR3 reads TGCAGCGTTGAAGGGGGAGTGGGACTAGCCTCCTACGAGCAGTACTTC. Protein: CSVEGGVGLASYEQYF.

This clonotype was seen only a few times. The chain has TRBV6-1 and TRBJ1-1; D is possibly TRBD1 (5 bases). The CDR3 runs 14 residues. Between the trimmed V and J ends, which lost 7 bases and 5 bases, there was a span of 17 bases. Germline-derived CDR1 and CDR2 are MNHNS and SASEGT. The CDR3 region has the DNA TGTGCCAGCACCTCCGGACGGGGGGGAACTGAAGCTTTCTTT. Its translation: CASTSGRGGTEAFF.

This rearrangement joins TRBV5-5 to TRBJ1-2, with a tentative D call TRBD1 (6 bases). From germline, CDR1 is SGHKS and CDR2 YYEKEE (reference sequence). Trimming removed 5 bases at V and 8 bases at J, with 13 bases between. CDR3 length: 12 amino acids. In DNA form, the CDR3 reads TGTGCCAGCAGACCGGAGGGGGGAGGCTACACCTTC. Translating gives CASRPEGGGYTF.

The J gene is TRBJ2-5, the V gene TRBV19; 9 bases are shared with TRBD2. The CDR3 is made up of 16 amino acids. Germline CDR1 reads LNHDA; CDR2 reads SQIVND (reference sequence). V dropped 3 bases and J dropped 0; count of bases not matched to a gene: 5. In nucleotides, the CDR3 is TGTGCCAGTAGTATCTTGGCTAGCGGGGACCAAGAGACCCAGTACTTC. It specifies CASSILASGDQETQYF.

This clonotype was counted at least ten times. A read error may produce the germline difference seen at one junction end. The chain links TRBV29-1 to TRBJ1-2, with no clear D. The CDR3 covers 13 residues. Germline CDR1 is SQVTM and CDR2 is ANQGSEA. The CDR3 loop reads CSVEEQNNYGYAF. In DNA form, the CDR3 reads TGCAGCGTTGAAGAGCAAAACAACTATGGCTACGCCTTC.

This clonotype appeared many times. The V and J genes are TRBV20-1 and TRBJ2-1; 8 positions match TRBD1. CDR1 and CDR2 from the germline V gene are DFQATT and SNEGSKA (reference sequence). This CDR3 comprises 13 residues. After removal of 7 bases from V and 7 bases from J, the junction contained 9 bases not matched to a gene. The CDR3 is CSGSGGAWNEQFF. For the CDR3, the DNA is TGCAGTGGCTCAGGGGGCGCGTGGAATGAGCAGTTCTTC.

This sequence joins TRBV5-1 and TRBJ2-1, with D hard to call. V dropped 4 bases and J dropped 9 bases, with 17 bases sitting between them. This CDR3 is 14 amino acids long. The germline gives CDR1 SGHRS, CDR2 YFSETQ. The CDR3 DNA reads TGCGCCAGCAGCGAACCACTGGCGGCCCTTGAGCAGTTCTTC. This translates into CASSEPLAALEQFF. The whole variable domain, remainder taken from reference TRBV5-1 and TRBJ2-1, is KAGVTQTPRYLIKTRGQQVTLSCSPISGHRSVSWYQQTPGQGLQFLFEYFSETQRNKGNFPGRFSGRQFSNSRSEMNVSTLELGDSALYLCASSEPLAALEQFFGPGTRLTVL.

There are many counts of this clonotype. The V call is TRBV7-2, the J call TRBJ2-7; D remains ambiguous. Trimming took 3 bases from V and 6 from J, leaving 21 bases between them. This CDR3 is built from 16 residues. In germline, CDR1 is SGHTA, CDR2 FQGNSA. CDR3 DNA sequence: TGTGCCAGCAGCTTTGGTCAAGCGTTTAGACGTCGCGAGCAGTACTTC. Protein: CASSFGQAFRRREQYF.

The chain has TRBV7-7 and TRBJ2-7; D not resolved. V was shortened by 0 bases and J by 4 bases, with 7 bases between the two germline ends. Germline CDR1 is SSHAT and CDR2 is FNYEAQ (reference sequence). This CDR3 spans 13 amino acids. CDR3 in amino acids: CASSLAFRYEQYF. CDR3 bases: TGTGCCAGCAGCTTAGCCTTCAGGTACGAGCAGTACTTC.

Only one count was recorded for this clonotype. A read error may explain this, as a much larger clone is one base away. The conserved closing phenylalanine or tryptophan is absent in this CDR3, likely reflecting a read error. V and J are TRBV10-3 and TRBJ1-1, with 8 bases lining up with TRBD1. Germline CDR1 and CDR2: ENHRY and SYGVKD. The CDR3 spans 14 residues. CDR3 sequence: CASSFGQGNTEAFL. The CDR3 nucleotides read TGTGCCAGCAGTTTCGGACAGGGGAACACTGAAGCTTTCCTT.

This clonotype was recorded at least ten times. The chain links TRBV9 to TRBJ1-1, with D tentatively TRBD1 (5 bases). Per germline, CDR1 SGDLS and CDR2 YYNGEE. The CDR3 contains 16 residues. The V end lost 3 bases, the J end lost 3 bases, and 18 bases lay between the germline ends. CDR3 amino acids: CASSGPGTDSHTEAFF. CDR3 DNA: TGTGCCAGCAGCGGTCCCGGGACGGACTCTCACACTGAAGCTTTCTTT.

V gene TRBV4-2 combines with J gene TRBJ2-5; D perhaps matches TRBD1 (6 bases). V lost 4 bases, J lost 2 bases, and 8 bases lay in between. CDR3 length: 13 residues. The germline V gene encodes CDR1 LGHNA and CDR2 YNFKEQ. CDR3 coding DNA: TGTGCCAGCAGCCCCGGACAGCAAGAGACCCAGTACTTC. It is translated as CASSPGQQETQYF.

CDR3 coding DNA: TGTGCCAGCAGTCCAGGGACAGGGGGCTACGAGCAGTACTTC. The encoded protein is CASSPGTGGYEQYF. The chain recombines TRBV12-3 or TRBV12-4 with TRBJ2-7; 11 bases agree with TRBD1. The CDR3 is 14 amino acids. J gave up 3 bases and V 5 bases, and 3 bases lay outside the gene matches.

This clonotype was counted at least ten times. J is TRBJ2-2 and V is TRBV6-5; D remains unclear. CDR3 size: 13 residues. Per germline, CDR1 MNHEY and CDR2 SVGAGI. The V and J ends lost 6 bases and 4 bases respectively, with 9 bases between them. Written as DNA, the CDR3 is TGTGCCAGCAGCCCCCGACGCACCGGGGAGCTGTTTTTT. This encodes CASSPRRTGELFF.

This clonotype turned up a few times. This may come from a read error, since a much larger clone is one base off. The V call is TRBV7-9, the J call TRBJ2-1, with a tentative D call TRBD1 (6 bases). Germline lookup yields CDR1 SEHNR and CDR2 FQNEAQ (reference sequence). The CDR3 sequence is 15 residues long. In DNA form, the CDR3 reads TGTGCCAGCAGCCCCGCCGGGACACCCTACAATGGGCAGTTCTTC. As protein: CASSPAGTPYNGQFF. The whole variable domain, filled in from reference TRBV7-9 and TRBJ2-1, reads DTGVSQNPRHKITKRGQNVTFRCDPISEHNRLYWYRQTLGQGPEFLTYFQNEAQLEKSRLLSDRFSAERPKGSFSTLEIQRTEQGDSAMYLCASSPAGTPYNGQFFGPGTRLTVL.

This rearrangement joins TRBV19 to TRBJ1-1, with 10 positions matching TRBD1. Looked up from germline, CDR1 is LNHDA and CDR2 is SQIVND (reference sequence). This CDR3 has 16 amino acids. Trimming cost V 5 bases and J 1 base; bases outside gene matches: 7. The CDR3: CASSAGTGAANTEAFF. In DNA form, the CDR3 reads TGTGCCAGTAGTGCCGGGACAGGGGCCGCGAACACTGAAGCTTTCTTT.